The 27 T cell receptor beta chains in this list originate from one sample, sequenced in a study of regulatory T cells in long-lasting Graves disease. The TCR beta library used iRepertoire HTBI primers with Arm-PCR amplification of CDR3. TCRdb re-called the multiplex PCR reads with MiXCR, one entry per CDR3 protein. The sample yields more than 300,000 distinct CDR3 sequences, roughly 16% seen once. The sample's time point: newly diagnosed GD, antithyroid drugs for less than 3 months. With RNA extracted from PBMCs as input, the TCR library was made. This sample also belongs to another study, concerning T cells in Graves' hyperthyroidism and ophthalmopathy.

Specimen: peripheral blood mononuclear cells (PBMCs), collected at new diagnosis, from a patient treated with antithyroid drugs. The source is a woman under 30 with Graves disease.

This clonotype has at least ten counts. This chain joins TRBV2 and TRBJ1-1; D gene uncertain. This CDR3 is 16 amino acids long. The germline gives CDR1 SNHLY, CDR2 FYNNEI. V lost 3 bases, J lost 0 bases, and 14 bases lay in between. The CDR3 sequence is CASSDGPGRLNTEAFF. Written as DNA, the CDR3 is TGTGCCAGCAGTGACGGACCTGGACGGTTGAACACTGAAGCTTTCTTT. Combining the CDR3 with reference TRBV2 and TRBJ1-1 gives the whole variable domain EPEVTQTPSHQVTQMGQEVILRCVPISNHLYFYWYRQILGQKVEFLVSFYNNEISEKSEIFDDQFSVERPDGSNFTLKIRSTKLEDSAMYFCASSDGPGRLNTEAFFGQGTRLTVV.

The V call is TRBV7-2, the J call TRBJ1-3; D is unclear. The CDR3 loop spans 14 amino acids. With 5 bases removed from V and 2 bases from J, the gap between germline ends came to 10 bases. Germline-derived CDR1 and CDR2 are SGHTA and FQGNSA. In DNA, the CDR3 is TGTGCCAGCAGCCCTAGGCAGGCTGGAAACACCATATATTTT. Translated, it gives CASSPRQAGNTIYF.

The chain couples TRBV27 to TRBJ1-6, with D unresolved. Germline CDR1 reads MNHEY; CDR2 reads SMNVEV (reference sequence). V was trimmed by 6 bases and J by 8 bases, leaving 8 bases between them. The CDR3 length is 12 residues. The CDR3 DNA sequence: TGTGCCAGCAGGGAGGTTGATTCACCCCTCCACTTT. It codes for CASREVDSPLHF.

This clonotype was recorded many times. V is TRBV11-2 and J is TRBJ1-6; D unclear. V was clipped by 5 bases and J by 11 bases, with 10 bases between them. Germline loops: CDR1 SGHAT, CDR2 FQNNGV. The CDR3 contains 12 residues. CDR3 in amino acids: CASSKNSAPLHF. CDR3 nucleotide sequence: TGTGCCAGCAGCAAAAACTCCGCACCCCTCCACTTT.

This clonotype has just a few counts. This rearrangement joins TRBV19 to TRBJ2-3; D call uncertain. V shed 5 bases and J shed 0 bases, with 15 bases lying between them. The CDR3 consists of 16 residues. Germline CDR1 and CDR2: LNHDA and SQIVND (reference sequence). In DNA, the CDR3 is TGTGCCAGTAGTGCCCGGAGATCAACTAGCACAGATACGCAGTATTTT. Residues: CASSARRSTSTDTQYF.

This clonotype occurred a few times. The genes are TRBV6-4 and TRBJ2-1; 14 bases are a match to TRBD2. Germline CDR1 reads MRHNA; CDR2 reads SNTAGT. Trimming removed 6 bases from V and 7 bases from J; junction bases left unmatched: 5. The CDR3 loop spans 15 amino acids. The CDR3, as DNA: TGTGCCAGCAGCGGACTAGCGGGGGGTATGAATGAGCAGTTCTTC. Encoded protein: CASSGLAGGMNEQFF.

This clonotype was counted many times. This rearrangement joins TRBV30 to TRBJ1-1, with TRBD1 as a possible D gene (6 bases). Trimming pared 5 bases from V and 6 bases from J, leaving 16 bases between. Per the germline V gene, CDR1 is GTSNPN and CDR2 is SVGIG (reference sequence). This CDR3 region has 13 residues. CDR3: CAWVVTGRAEAFF. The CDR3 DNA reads TGTGCCTGGGTCGTGACAGGTAGGGCTGAAGCTTTCTTT.

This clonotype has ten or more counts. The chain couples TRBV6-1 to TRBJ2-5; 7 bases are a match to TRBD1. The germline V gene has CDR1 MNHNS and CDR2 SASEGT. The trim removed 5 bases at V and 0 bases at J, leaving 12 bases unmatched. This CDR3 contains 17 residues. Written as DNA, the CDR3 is TGTGCCAGCAGTAATGGAAAAGGGACAGTGTACCAAGAGACCCAGTACTTC. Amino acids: CASSNGKGTVYQETQYF.

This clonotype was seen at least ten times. CDR3 residues: CASSLRDRGHEQYF. In DNA, the CDR3 is TGTGCCAGCAGCTTACGTGACAGGGGACACGAGCAGTACTTC. V is TRBV7-9 and J is TRBJ2-7; 8 bases map to TRBD1. This CDR3 has 14 amino acids. Looked up from germline, CDR1 is SEHNR and CDR2 is FQNEAQ (reference sequence). With V trimmed by 2 bases and J by 5 bases, 5 bases remained unmatched.

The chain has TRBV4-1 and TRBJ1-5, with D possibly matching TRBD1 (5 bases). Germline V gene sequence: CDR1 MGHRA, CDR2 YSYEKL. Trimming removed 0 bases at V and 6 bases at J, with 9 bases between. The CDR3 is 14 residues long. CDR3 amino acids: CASSQDGGGQPQHF. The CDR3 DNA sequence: TGCGCCAGCAGCCAAGATGGGGGGGGTCAGCCCCAGCATTTT.

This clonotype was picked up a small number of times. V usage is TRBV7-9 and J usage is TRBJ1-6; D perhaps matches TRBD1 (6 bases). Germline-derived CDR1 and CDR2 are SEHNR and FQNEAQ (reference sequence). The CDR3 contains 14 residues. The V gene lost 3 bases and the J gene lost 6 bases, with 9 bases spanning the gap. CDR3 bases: TGTGCCAGCAGCTTGGACAGTAGTAATTCACCCCTCCACTTT. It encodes CASSLDSSNSPLHF.

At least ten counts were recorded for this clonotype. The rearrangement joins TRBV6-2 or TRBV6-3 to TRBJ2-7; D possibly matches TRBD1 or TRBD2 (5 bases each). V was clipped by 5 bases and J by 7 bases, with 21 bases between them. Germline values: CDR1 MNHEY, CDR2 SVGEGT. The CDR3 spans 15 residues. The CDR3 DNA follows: TGTGCCAGCAGTGAGGATCCAGGGACCATCAAGGAGCAGTACTTC. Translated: CASSEDPGTIKEQYF.

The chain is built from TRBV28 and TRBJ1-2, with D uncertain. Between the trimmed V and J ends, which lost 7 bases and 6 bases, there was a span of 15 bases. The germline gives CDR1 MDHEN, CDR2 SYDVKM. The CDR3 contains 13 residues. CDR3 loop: CASTIPLGNGYTF. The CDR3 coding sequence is TGTGCCAGCACCATCCCGTTAGGGAATGGCTACACCTTC.

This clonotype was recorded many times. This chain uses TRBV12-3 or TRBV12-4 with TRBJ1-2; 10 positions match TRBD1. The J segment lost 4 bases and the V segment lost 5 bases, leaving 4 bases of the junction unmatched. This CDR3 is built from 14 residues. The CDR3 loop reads CASSDRGLGYGYTF. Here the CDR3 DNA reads TGTGCCAGCAGTGACAGGGGGCTTGGCTATGGCTACACCTTC.

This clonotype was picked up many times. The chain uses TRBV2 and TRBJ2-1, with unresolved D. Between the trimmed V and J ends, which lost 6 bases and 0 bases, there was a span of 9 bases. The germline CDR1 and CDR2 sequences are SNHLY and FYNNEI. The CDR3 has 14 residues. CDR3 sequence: CASSGAGSYNEQFF. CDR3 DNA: TGTGCCAGCAGCGGCGCTGGCTCCTACAATGAGCAGTTCTTC.

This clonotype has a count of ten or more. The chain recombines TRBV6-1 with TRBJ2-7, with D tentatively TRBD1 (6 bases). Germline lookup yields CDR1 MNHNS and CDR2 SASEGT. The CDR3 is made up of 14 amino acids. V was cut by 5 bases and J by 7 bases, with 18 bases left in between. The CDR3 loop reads CASSQQGRSGEQYF. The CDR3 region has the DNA TGTGCCAGCAGTCAACAGGGAAGATCGGGGGAGCAGTACTTC.

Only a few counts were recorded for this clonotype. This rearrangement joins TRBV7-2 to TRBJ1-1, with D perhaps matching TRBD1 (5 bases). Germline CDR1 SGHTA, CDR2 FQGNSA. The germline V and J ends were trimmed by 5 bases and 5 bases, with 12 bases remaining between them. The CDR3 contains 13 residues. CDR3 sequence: CASSVGALTEAFF. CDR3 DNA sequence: TGTGCCAGCAGCGTCGGGGCTCTTACTGAAGCTTTCTTT.

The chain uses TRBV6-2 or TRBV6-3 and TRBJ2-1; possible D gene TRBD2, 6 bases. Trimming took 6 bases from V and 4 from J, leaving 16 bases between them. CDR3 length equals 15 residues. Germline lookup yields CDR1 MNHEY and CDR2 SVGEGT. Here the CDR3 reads CASSPLDGGYNEQFF. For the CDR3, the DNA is TGTGCCAGCAGCCCCCTTGACGGGGGATACAATGAGCAGTTCTTC.

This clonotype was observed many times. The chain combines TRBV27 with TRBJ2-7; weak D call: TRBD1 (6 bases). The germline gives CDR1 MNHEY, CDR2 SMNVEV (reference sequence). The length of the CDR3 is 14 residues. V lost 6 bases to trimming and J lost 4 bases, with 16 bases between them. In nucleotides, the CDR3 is TGTGCCAGCAGGTGGGGGCAGGGAACGTACGAGCAGTACTTC. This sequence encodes CASRWGQGTYEQYF.

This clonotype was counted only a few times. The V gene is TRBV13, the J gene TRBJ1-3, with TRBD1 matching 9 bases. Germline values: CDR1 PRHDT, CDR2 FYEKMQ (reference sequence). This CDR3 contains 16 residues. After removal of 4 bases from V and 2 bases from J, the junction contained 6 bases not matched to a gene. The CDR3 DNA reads TGTGCCAGCAGCTCCCGACAGGGGGTTGCTGGAAACACCATATATTTT. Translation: CASSSRQGVAGNTIYF.

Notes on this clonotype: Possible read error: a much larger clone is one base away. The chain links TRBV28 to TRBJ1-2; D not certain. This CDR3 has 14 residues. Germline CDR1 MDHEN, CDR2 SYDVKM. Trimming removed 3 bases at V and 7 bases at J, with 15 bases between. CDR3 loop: CASSLAAGSGGYTF. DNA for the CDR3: TGTGCCAGCAGTTTGGCCGCCGGTTCCGGTGGCTACACCTTC.

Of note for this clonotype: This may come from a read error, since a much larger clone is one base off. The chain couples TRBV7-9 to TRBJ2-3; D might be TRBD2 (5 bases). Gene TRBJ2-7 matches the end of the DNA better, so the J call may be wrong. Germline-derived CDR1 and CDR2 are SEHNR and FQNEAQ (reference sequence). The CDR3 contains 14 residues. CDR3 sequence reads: CAGSLSGVTGEQYF. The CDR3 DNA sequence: TGTGCCGGCAGCTTATCCGGGGTCACCGGCGAGCAGTACTTC.

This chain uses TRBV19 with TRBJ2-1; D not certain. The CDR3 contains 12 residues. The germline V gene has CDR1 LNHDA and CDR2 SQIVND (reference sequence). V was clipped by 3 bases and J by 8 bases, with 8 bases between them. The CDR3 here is CASSMKGYEQFF. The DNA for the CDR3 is TGTGCCAGTAGTATGAAGGGATATGAGCAGTTCTTC.

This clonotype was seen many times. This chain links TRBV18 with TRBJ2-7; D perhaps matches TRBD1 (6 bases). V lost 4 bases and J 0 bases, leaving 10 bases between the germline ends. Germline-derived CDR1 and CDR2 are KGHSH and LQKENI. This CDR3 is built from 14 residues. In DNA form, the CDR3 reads TGTGCCAGCTCACAGGACAGAGACTCCTACGAGCAGTACTTC. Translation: CASSQDRDSYEQYF.

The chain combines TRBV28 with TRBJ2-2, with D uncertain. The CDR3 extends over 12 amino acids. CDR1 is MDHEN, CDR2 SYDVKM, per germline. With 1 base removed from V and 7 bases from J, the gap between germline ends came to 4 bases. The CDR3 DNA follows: TGTGCCAGCAGTTTATTTGGCGGGGAGCTGTTTTTT. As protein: CASSLFGGELFF.

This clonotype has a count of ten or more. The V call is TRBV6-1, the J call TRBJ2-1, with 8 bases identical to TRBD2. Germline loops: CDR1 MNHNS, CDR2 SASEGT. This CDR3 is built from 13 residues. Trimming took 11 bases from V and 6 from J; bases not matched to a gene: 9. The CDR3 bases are TGTGCCGTCAGCGGGAGTGGACTCAATGAGCAGTTCTTC. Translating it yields CAVSGSGLNEQFF.

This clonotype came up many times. CDR3 in DNA: TGCGCCAGCAGCTTGGCCCAGGCGGCCTACGAGCAGTACTTC. This translates into CASSLAQAAYEQYF. The gene calls are TRBV5-1 and TRBJ2-7; unclear D gene. The V end was cut by 0 bases, the J end by 2 bases, with 9 bases between. Germline V gene lookup returns CDR1 SGHRS and CDR2 YFSETQ. There are 14 residues in the CDR3.